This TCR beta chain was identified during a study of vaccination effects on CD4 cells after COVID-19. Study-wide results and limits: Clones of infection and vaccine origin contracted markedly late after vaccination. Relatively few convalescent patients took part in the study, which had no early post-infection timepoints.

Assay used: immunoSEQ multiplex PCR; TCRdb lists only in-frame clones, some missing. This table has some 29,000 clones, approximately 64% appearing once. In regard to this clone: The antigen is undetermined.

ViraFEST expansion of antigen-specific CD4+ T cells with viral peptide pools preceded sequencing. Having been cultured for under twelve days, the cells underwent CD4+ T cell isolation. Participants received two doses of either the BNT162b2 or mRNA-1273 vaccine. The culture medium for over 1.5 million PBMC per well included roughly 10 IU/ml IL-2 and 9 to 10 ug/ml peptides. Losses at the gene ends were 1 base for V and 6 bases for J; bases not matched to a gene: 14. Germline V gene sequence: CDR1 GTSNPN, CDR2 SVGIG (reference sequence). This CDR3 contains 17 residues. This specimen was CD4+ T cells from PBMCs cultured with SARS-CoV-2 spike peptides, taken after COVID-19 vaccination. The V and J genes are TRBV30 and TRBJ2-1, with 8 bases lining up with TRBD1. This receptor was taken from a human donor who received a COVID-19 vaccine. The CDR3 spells CAWSGRGQGNGRNEQFF. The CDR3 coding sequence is TGTGCCTGGAGTGGCAGGGGGCAGGGGAATGGACGCAATGAGCAGTTCTTC.